Below, 20 T cell receptor beta chains from the same sample are listed, as sequenced in a study of identical twins. MiXCR, applied by TCRdb to the 5' RACE reads, yields one record per CDR3 protein. Seen here are a few hundred thousand distinct CDR3 sequences, 9.5% to 10% observed once, and the top ten hold under 3.5%. This sample also appeared in a second study, on yellow fever vaccine responses in identical twins.

Sequencing was carried out using PBMCs. These receptors all come from a woman aged 18-29 years in good health.

A few counts support this clonotype. The J gene is TRBJ2-2, the V gene TRBV5-1; a possible D gene is TRBD1 (5 bases). This CDR3 has 16 amino acids. V lost 6 bases and J 1 base, leaving 16 bases between the germline ends. Germline CDR1 reads SGHRS; CDR2 reads YFSETQ. This chain's CDR3 is CASTLLTGKNTGELFF. As DNA, the CDR3 is TGCGCCAGCACACTTCTAACAGGAAAGAACACCGGGGAGCTGTTTTTT.

The CDR3 loop reads CASSSHGLAGVGETQYF. The CDR3, as DNA: TGTGCCAGCAGCTCACACGGACTAGCGGGAGTAGGAGAGACCCAGTACTTC. J is TRBJ2-5 and V is TRBV9, with TRBD2 identical over 13 bases. CDR3 size: 17 residues. The V gene end was trimmed by 4 bases and the J gene end by 4 bases; junction bases not matched to a gene: 10. Germline CDR1 and CDR2: SGDLS and YYNGEE.

This clonotype has a count of ten or more. The chain employs TRBV6-5 and TRBJ2-5, with D unclear. The germline gives CDR1 MNHEY, CDR2 SVGAGI. Trimming removed 7 bases from V and 6 bases from J, with 9 bases in between. The CDR3 extends over 11 amino acids. CDR3 amino acids: CASTERKTQYF. Here the CDR3 DNA reads TGTGCCAGCACCGAGAGGAAGACCCAGTACTTC.

This clonotype showed up many times. The chain has TRBV19 and TRBJ1-4; D is unclear. Germline V gene sequence: CDR1 LNHDA, CDR2 SQIVND (reference sequence). Trimming left V 5 bases short and J 9 bases short, with 13 bases between. This CDR3 region has 13 residues. DNA of the CDR3: TGTGCCAGTAGTCGGACTCCGAACCAAAAACTGTTTTTT. This gives the protein CASSRTPNQKLFF.

The sample holds a few counts of this clonotype. V gene TRBV11-2 combines with J gene TRBJ2-5, with D possibly being TRBD2 (5 bases). Germline-derived CDR1 and CDR2 are SGHAT and FQNNGV. Trimming cost V 0 bases and J 9 bases, with 11 bases left between them. The CDR3 consists of 13 residues. The DNA of the CDR3 is TGTGCCAGCAGCTTAGAACCGGGAAGGTCCCAGTACTTC. This translates into CASSLEPGRSQYF.

This chain links TRBV4-3 with TRBJ1-2; D is ambiguous. V gave up 5 bases and J gave up 1 base, with 17 bases separating them. The germline CDR1 and CDR2 sequences are LGHNA and YSLEER. This CDR3 spans 16 amino acids. This CDR3 reads CASSAELAGDNYGYTF. The CDR3 coding sequence is TGCGCCAGCAGCGCCGAACTGGCAGGTGATAACTATGGCTACACCTTC.

J is TRBJ2-7 and V is TRBV7-6; D is unresolved. Germline V gives CDR1 SGHVS, CDR2 FNYEAQ. Trimming removed 2 bases from V and 0 bases from J, with 8 bases in between. This CDR3 spans 14 amino acids. The CDR3 reads CASSLLGSSYEQYF. The CDR3 DNA follows: TGTGCCAGCAGCTTATTAGGTAGCTCCTACGAGCAGTACTTC. The full variable domain, its missing parts supplied by reference TRBV7-6 and TRBJ2-7, is GAGVSQSPRYKVTKRGQDVALRCDPISGHVSLYWYRQALGQGPEFLTYFNYEAQQDKSGLPNDRFSAERPEGSISTLTIQRTEQRDSAMYRCASSLLGSSYEQYFGPGTRLTVT.

Points on this clonotype: A read error may produce the germline difference seen at one junction end. The chain couples TRBV29-1 to TRBJ2-3; TRBD1 might be the D (6 bases). CDR3 length: 15 amino acids. Germline loops: CDR1 SQVTM, CDR2 ANQGSEA. CDR3 DNA: TGCAGCGTGGAAGCCCAGAAACAGGGACCAGATACGCAGTATTTT. This gives the protein CSVEAQKQGPDTQYF.

In regard to this clonotype: At one end, the junction sequence differs from germline, possibly due to a read error. The CDR3 DNA reads TGCGCCAGCAGCTTGTGGGGGACAGGGGAGAACTATGGTTACACCTTC. This sequence encodes CASSLWGTGENYGYTF. The chain has TRBV5-1 and TRBJ1-2; 10 bases line up with TRBD1. The CDR3 covers 16 residues. Per germline, CDR1 SGHRS and CDR2 YFSETQ.

This clonotype was counted many times. The rearrangement joins TRBV3-1 to TRBJ2-1; D call uncertain. Germline V gene lookup returns CDR1 LGHDT and CDR2 YNNKEL (reference sequence). CDR3 size: 16 residues. V dropped 0 bases and J dropped 4 bases, with 13 bases sitting between them. The chain's CDR3 is CASSQDTHYLYNEQFF. In DNA form, the CDR3 reads TGTGCCAGCAGCCAAGATACCCACTACCTTTACAATGAGCAGTTCTTC.

Many counts were recorded for this clonotype. V and J are TRBV5-1 and TRBJ1-1; D may be TRBD1 (5 bases). The germline V gene encodes CDR1 SGHRS and CDR2 YFSETQ. There are 12 residues in the CDR3. Trimming took off 4 bases at V and 8 bases at J, with 12 bases between the two ends. Written as DNA, the CDR3 is TGCGCCAGCAGCAAACAGGACGGAGAAGCTTTCTTT. It encodes CASSKQDGEAFF.

This clonotype was detected ten times or more. The V gene is TRBV24-1, the J gene TRBJ2-1; 8 bases are shared with TRBD1. The V gene's germline CDR1 is KGHDR and CDR2 SFDVKD. The CDR3 length is 10 residues. Trimming removed 8 bases from V and 12 bases from J; junction bases left unmatched: 2. CDR3 DNA: TGTGCCACCACCGACAGGGGGCAGTTCTTC. This encodes CATTDRGQFF.

This clonotype was seen many times. This chain connects TRBV12-3 or TRBV12-4 to TRBJ1-1; 8 nucleotides align to TRBD1. The length of the CDR3 is 14 residues. V trimming: 5 bases; J trimming: 7 bases; junction bases outside the gene matches: 9. The CDR3 DNA sequence: TGTGCCAGCAGTCCGCGGACAGGGCGAAGTGAAGCTTTCTTT. Protein product: CASSPRTGRSEAFF.

This clonotype was detected only a few times. The chain recombines TRBV12-3 or TRBV12-4 with TRBJ2-7; 9 bases map to TRBD1. V lost 6 bases, J lost 2 bases, and 8 bases stayed unmatched. The CDR3 runs to 15 residues. The CDR3 here is CASSSRGQGAYEQYF. The DNA of the CDR3 is TGTGCCAGCAGCTCCCGGGGACAGGGAGCCTACGAGCAGTACTTC.

Turning to this clonotype: Being one base from a much bigger clone, this may be a read error. J is TRBJ2-7 and V is TRBV28; 9 bases are a match to TRBD2. The CDR3 is 15 amino acids. Germline loops: CDR1 MDHEN, CDR2 SYDVKM. J lost 0 bases, V lost 3 bases, and 3 bases had no gene match. This chain's CDR3 is CASSFASGVSYEQYF. CDR3 sequence (DNA): TGTGCCAGCAGTTTCGCTAGCGGGGTCTCCTACGAGCAGTACTTC.

J is TRBJ2-7 and V is TRBV27; D possibly corresponds to TRBD1 (6 bases). Germline-derived CDR1 and CDR2 are MNHEY and SMNVEV (reference sequence). The V end was cut by 5 bases, the J end by 4 bases, with 18 bases between. The CDR3 has 15 amino acids. This CDR3 reads CASSLLTGISYEQYF. As DNA, the CDR3 is TGTGCCAGCAGTCTCCTGACAGGTATTTCTTACGAGCAGTACTTC.

This clonotype occurred many times. The chain employs TRBV9 and TRBJ2-3; the match to TRBD1 covers 11 bases. J lost 3 bases, V lost 4 bases, and 7 bases had no gene match. This CDR3 is 16 amino acids long. Per the germline V gene, CDR1 is SGDLS and CDR2 is YYNGEE. The CDR3 DNA follows: TGTGCCAGCAGCCACCCACGGGACAGGGGGACAGATACGCAGTATTTT. This sequence encodes CASSHPRDRGTDTQYF.

A few counts support this clonotype. The chain employs TRBV7-9 and TRBJ2-7, with D tentatively TRBD1 (5 bases). The germline V gene encodes CDR1 SEHNR and CDR2 FQNEAQ (reference sequence). This CDR3 has 13 amino acids. Trimming cost V 5 bases and J 4 bases, with 12 bases left between them. The CDR3 bases are TGTGCCAGCAGCCCGCCAGGGATATACGAGCAGTACTTC. Protein sequence: CASSPPGIYEQYF.

In its sample, this clonotype was seen a few times. The CDR3 reads CASSVATGGRDRTSGANVLTF. Here the CDR3 DNA reads TGTGCCAGCAGCGTAGCTACGGGCGGCCGGGACAGGACGTCTGGGGCCAACGTCCTGACTTTC. The rearrangement uses TRBV9 and TRBJ2-6; 8 bases fit TRBD1. With 0 bases clipped from V and 1 base from J, the junction kept 15 bases outside the gene matches. This CDR3 contains 21 residues. Germline CDR1 and CDR2: SGDLS and YYNGEE.

In its sample, this clonotype was seen many times. The chain joins TRBV7-9 to TRBJ1-2, with 7 nucleotides matching TRBD1. Germline V gene data show CDR1 as SEHNR and CDR2 as FQNEAQ (reference sequence). The CDR3 length is 14 residues. The V and J ends lost 2 bases and 5 bases, in that order; junction bases with no gene match: 5. The CDR3 DNA sequence: TGTGCCAGCAGCTTAACCGGACAGGATTATGGCTACACCTTC. Residues: CASSLTGQDYGYTF.